The entry below gives a single T cell receptor beta chain sequence along with its context. Its antigen is not identified. The genomic DNA of each subset was split evenly across several immunoSEQ plates. Here immunoSEQ multiplex PCR was the method, and the copy in TCRdb shows in-frame clones only, minus some. The sample lists approximately 500,000 clones, 75% to 85% occurring once. This sample was taken from a study of shared clonotypes between healthy human individuals. General observations from the study: Represented diversity, genetic and exposure-history alike, was limited by few donors.

Each sample came from a Caucasian adult donor living in Nashville, Tennessee. Germline CDR1 reads SGHRS; CDR2 reads YFSETQ. V was cut by 2 bases and J by 3 bases, with 18 bases left in between. This CDR3 comprises 16 residues. Sequencing was carried out using PBMCs. This clonotype originated in a woman aged 40 to 50 in good health. Some clones in this sample may be carry-over from other donors' samples. V usage is TRBV5-1 and J usage is TRBJ2-7; D unclear. Here the CDR3 reads CASSFNKGDLGYEQYF. As DNA, the CDR3 is TGCGCCAGCAGCTTCAATAAGGGCGATCTGGGCTACGAGCAGTACTTC.